The source of this TCR beta chain is a study of cytomegalovirus exposure and HLA in healthy donors. Regarding the study as a whole: In a later analysis, first-cohort TCR clusters were found to tend to co-occur in the 100 to 150 validation repertoires.

The donors were part of the 120-subject validation cohort, which stood apart from the approximately 700-subject first cohort. Trimming removed 2 bases at V and 4 bases at J, with 12 bases between. CDR3 size: 15 residues. Germline V gene sequence: CDR1 SGHTA, CDR2 FQGNSA. Repertoires were generated with immunoSEQ multiplex PCR, while TCRdb's copy carries only in-frame clones and drops some. The data hold 80,000 to 90,000 clones, with roughly 96% observed a single time. To note about this clone: Its antigen is currently unknown.

The V gene is TRBV7-2, the J gene TRBJ1-3; a possible D gene is TRBD1 (5 bases). The sequenced sample consisted of PBMCs. The clonotype originates from a man younger than 30 in good health and CMV-seronegative. Here the CDR3 reads CASSLRQGGGNTIYF. The CDR3 DNA is TGTGCCAGCAGCTTAAGGCAGGGAGGCGGAAACACCATATATTTT.